This T cell receptor beta chain was captured by sequencing in a study of T cell changes during pregnancy in multiple sclerosis. There are 18 residues in the CDR3. CDR1 and CDR2 (germline): KGHSH, LQKENI. With 3 bases clipped from V and 2 bases from J, the junction kept 12 bases outside the gene matches. Only in-frame clones appear in the TCRdb table, and some are missing; sequencing was by immunoSEQ multiplex PCR. The table has approximately 58,000 clones, around 90% seen once. The source of this sequence is a female donor with multiple sclerosis, enrolled in a pregnancy study. The sample was peripheral blood, taken in the second trimester of pregnancy. The rearrangement links TRBV18 to TRBJ2-5; the match to TRBD2 covers 10 bases. The CDR3 protein is CASSPILGLAESQETQYF. In nucleotides, the CDR3 is TGTGCCAGCTCACCGATTTTAGGACTAGCGGAATCACAAGAGACCCAGTACTTC. The full variable domain, in which reference TRBV18 and TRBJ2-5 provide the parts outside the CDR3, is NAGVMQNPRHLVRRRGQEARLRCSPMKGHSHVYWYRQLPEEGLKFMVYLQKENIIDESGMPKERFSAEFPKEGPSILRIQQVVRGDSAAYFCASSPILGLAESQETQYFGPGTRLLVL.